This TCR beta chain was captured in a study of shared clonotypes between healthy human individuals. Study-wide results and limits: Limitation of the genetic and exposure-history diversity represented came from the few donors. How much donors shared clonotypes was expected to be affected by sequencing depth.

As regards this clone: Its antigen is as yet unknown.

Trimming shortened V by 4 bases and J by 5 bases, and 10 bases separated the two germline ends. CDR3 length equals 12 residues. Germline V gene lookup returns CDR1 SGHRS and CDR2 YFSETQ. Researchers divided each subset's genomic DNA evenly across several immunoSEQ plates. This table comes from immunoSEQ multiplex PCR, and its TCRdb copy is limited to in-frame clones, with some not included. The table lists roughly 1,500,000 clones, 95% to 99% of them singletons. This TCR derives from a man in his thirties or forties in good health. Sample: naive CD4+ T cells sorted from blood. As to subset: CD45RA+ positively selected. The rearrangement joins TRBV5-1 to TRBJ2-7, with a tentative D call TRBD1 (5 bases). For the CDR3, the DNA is TGCGCCAGCAGCAACCCAGGGAACGAGCAGTACTTC. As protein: CASSNPGNEQYF.